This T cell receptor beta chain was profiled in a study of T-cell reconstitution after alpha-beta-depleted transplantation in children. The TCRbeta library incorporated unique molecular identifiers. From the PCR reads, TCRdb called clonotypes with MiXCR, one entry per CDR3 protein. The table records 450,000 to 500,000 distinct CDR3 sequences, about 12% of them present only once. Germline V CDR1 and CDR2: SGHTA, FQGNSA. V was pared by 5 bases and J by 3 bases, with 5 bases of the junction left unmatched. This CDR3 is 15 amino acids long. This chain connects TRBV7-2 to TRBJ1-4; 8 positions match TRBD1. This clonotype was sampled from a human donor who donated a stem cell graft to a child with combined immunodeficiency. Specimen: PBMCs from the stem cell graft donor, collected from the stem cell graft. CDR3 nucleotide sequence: TGTGCCAGCAGCCCATGGGGACAGGCTAATGAAAAACTGTTTTTT. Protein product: CASSPWGQANEKLFF.